This T cell receptor (beta chain) is from a study of shared clonotypes between healthy human individuals (dated by TCRdb to 2020 to 2021). Describing the broader study: A couple of women and a few men aged 18 to 49 years were included in the cohort. For each donor, three plates each were used for CD4 naive and CD4 memory, two plates were used for CD8 naive, and one plate was used for CD8 memory. Blood TCR repertoires of roughly five healthy adults were deeply sequenced to estimate repertoire size and the extent of clonotype sharing between individuals. Different laboratories and diverse techniques were used to prepare libraries and sequence TCR repertoires, to increase sequencing depth and limit assay-specific biases. Per donor, leukapheresis produced somewhere between about 0.94 and 9.5 billion PBMCs.

Overall results and qualifications from the work: Sampling was restricted to blood, and TCR repertoires in tissues likely differ from the TCR repertoires found in blood. Rarefaction of sorted-subset datasets indicated incomplete sequencing despite the large sequencing depth. Larger estimated clonotype richness was generally found for naive subsets than for memory subsets. Based on pairwise subsampling, the degree of clonotype sharing among donors was expected to be affected by sequencing depth. Because the study included only a small number of donors, the genetic and exposure-history diversity represented was limited. Roughly 5.2% of naive CD4, 3.5% of naive CD8, roughly 2.4% of memory CD4, and 0.4% of memory CD8 clonotypes were shared across a few donors. Compared with non-shared clonotypes, clonotypes shared by all four sorted-subset donors had higher generation probabilities.

Donors were healthy HIV-negative adults with no recently reported acute infections or vaccinations. Only Caucasian adults living in Nashville, Tennessee, USA were represented among the donors. CD4+ T cells were enriched by magnetic negative selection, after which naive cells were positively selected on CD45RA and the negative fraction was taken as the memory subset. Blood was collected by leukapheresis, and PBMCs were isolated by Ficoll-Histopaque density gradient centrifugation and then cryopreserved in liquid nitrogen vapor phase. Analytical flow cytometry was used to check the purity and quantity of each magnetically sorted T cell population. Genomic DNA was isolated from each sorted fraction and quantified by UV absorbance on a Nanodrop 2000c. Using the deep immunoSEQ assay, multiplex PCR amplified TCR CDR3 regions from genomic DNA. For each cell subset, the extracted genomic DNA was distributed evenly across all wells of several immunoSEQ 96-well plates, and each plate served as one replicate. For sorted subsets, each replicate PCR was loaded with about 0.2 ug genomic DNA, equivalent to 25,000 to 35,000 T cell genomes. Purified libraries were quantified with a Qubit 3.0 fluorometer, sized on a Bioanalyzer 2100, and re-quantified with the KAPA Library Quantification kit. Each immunoSEQ 96-well plate was sequenced on its own single-read 150-cycle Illumina NextSeq 550 flow cell. From the authors' description of their analysis: Because the immunoSEQ output held only junctional sequences and lacked quality scores, the filtering could not match the filtering applied to full-length reads. To assign V/J genes and CDR3, sequences were annotated against IMGT germline references using PyIR, a Python wrapper for IgBLAST v1.9. Reads were filtered out if the reads had weak V/J assignments (E-value above 1e-6), no CDR3, stop codons, out-of-frame junctions, or ambiguous translated residues. A V3J clonotype was defined by an identical inferred V gene, J gene, and CDR3 amino acid sequence. Percentage overlap between repertoires was calculated by dividing the number of shared unique clonotypes by the size of the smaller repertoire. RTK rarefaction, the Chao1 estimator, and Recon v2.1 estimates of unobserved clonotypes were used to assess repertoire richness. For all TCRbeta clonotypes obtained by the gDNA method from a handful of donors, generation probabilities were computed with OLGA. TCRdb retrieved this table from immuneACCESS and kept in-frame rearrangements only. Not all clones are present; in checked studies, unresolved V genes account for under half, and no reason is known for the remainder. From that table come the V and J calls and clone size; the DNA was used to work out D and trimming. Counted in this sample were about 1.4 million clones; around 95% of them appeared once. The ten largest clones add up to 1.2% of the sample.

Trimming at the junction amounts to 1 base on V and 6 bases on J, and the germline ends lie 7 bases apart. Reading the germline V gene gives CDR1 SGHTA and CDR2 FQGNSA. From the cysteine through the phenylalanine, the CDR3 covers 13 amino acids. CDR3 DNA only is kept here, 39 bases in frame from base 1. Comment on this clone: Its recognized antigen is unknown. Qualities for individual bases were not recorded, and no much larger clone is one base off. Other DNA sequences in this specimen translate into the identical CDR3.

The sequencing input was naive CD4+ T cells sorted from blood. The sample's cell subset or site label, decoded: CD45RA+ positively selected. This sequence originates from a man in his thirties or forties in good health. The chain employs TRBV7-2 and TRBJ1-5; no D gene is confidently identified. The bases are TGTGCCAGCAGCTTAGGTTCGAGTCAGCCCCAGCATTTT. Translated, this is CASSLGSSQPQHF.